This TCR beta chain was captured by sequencing in a study of cytomegalovirus exposure and HLA in healthy donors. Every donor was a healthy person donating bone marrow. Germline CDR1 and CDR2: SGHRS and YFSETQ. There are 15 residues in the CDR3. J gave up 8 bases and V 2 bases, and 8 bases lay outside the gene matches. The PCR contained 60 Vbeta and 13 Jbeta primers. Assay used: immunoSEQ multiplex PCR; TCRdb lists only in-frame clones, some missing. This table holds 150,000 to 200,000 clones. The chain links TRBV5-1 to TRBJ2-1; 9 positions match TRBD2. This sequence originates from a woman aged 55-75 years in good health and CMV-seronegative. Input material: PBMCs. DNA for the CDR3: TGCGCCAGCAGCTTCACCGGGACTAGCACGCATGAGCAGTTCTTC. It specifies CASSFTGTSTHEQFF.